A selection of T cell receptor beta chains follows, all from one sample in a study of a mutant IDH1 vaccine in newly diagnosed glioma. No antigen has been identified for these receptors. Some clones are missing from TCRdb's copy, which holds only in-frame ones; the method was immunoSEQ multiplex PCR. The data show 120,000 or so clones, around four fifths seen once. The starting material was PBMCs, obtained from a glioma patient whose treatment included an IDH1 peptide vaccine. The receptors were gathered from a middle-aged man with glioma. Each CDR3 is given with its conserved first and last residue. D genes are given only for firm matches. Expanded clones get a size class; other rows say once, few or many, or leave the size out.

TGTGCCAGCAGTCGTACGGGCTACGAGCAGTACTTC	CASSRTGYEQYF	few	-	TRBV2	TRBJ2-7
TGTGCCAGCAGCACCTGGGGACGGTCATTCTATGGCTACACCTTC	CASSTWGRSFYGYTF	few	-	TRBV5-6	TRBJ1-2
TGTGCCAGCAGAGCCAGGGGGGAGAATTCACCCCTCCACTTT	CASRARGENSPLHF	few	TRBD1	TRBV6-5	TRBJ1-6
TGTGCCAGCAGCTTATACGTAGGGGCATCGAATGAAAAACTGTTTTTT	CASSLYVGASNEKLFF	-	-	TRBV5-5	TRBJ1-4
TGTGCCAGCAGCTCGGGACAGGGGGTCGGGGGCTACACCTTC	CASSSGQGVGGYTF	-	TRBD1	TRBV5-4	TRBJ1-2
TGTGCCAGCAGAGGGGAGAGTTTTCGGTTCTACGAGCAGTACTTC	CASRGESFRFYEQYF	-	-	TRBV25-1	TRBJ2-7
TGTGCCAGCAGCTTGTGGGGACAGGGGGTGGGTGGCTACACCTTC	CASSLWGQGVGGYTF	-	TRBD1	TRBV5-4	TRBJ1-2
TGTGCCAGCAGCAAGGGGCTCGGGACAACTCTGAACACTGAAGCTTTCTTT	CASSKGLGTTLNTEAFF	-	-	TRBV7-2	TRBJ1-1
TGTGCCAGCAGTTACGACGTTGATAATTCACCCCTCCACTTT	CASSYDVDNSPLHF	many	-	TRBV7-9	TRBJ1-6
TGTGCCAGCAGCCCACCGGGACAGGGGTACAATGAGCAGTTCTTC	CASSPPGQGYNEQFF	once	TRBD1	TRBV5-4	TRBJ2-1
TGTGCCAGCAGCCAGGTTCTAGCCGCCGGGGAGCTGTTTTTT	CASSQVLAAGELFF	-	-	TRBV4-2	TRBJ2-2
TGTGCCACCAGCTCTCAATATGGGGATACGCAGTATTTT	CATSSQYGDTQYF	-	-	TRBV15	TRBJ2-3
TGCGCCAGCAGCTTGAGCGGGGGAGAACAAGAGACCCAGTACTTC	CASSLSGGEQETQYF	-	TRBD2	TRBV5-1	TRBJ2-5
TGTGCCAGCAGCTCCCGACCAGTATCGTACTCTGGGGCCAACGTCCTGACTTTC	CASSSRPVSYSGANVLTF	few	-	TRBV7-8	TRBJ2-6
TGTGCCAGCAGCCCCATGACAGGGAAAGTCAATGAGCAGTTCTTC	CASSPMTGKVNEQFF	-	TRBD1	TRBV7-3	TRBJ2-1
TGTGCCAGTAGTATATCCAGGGGCGGGCATCAGCCCCAGCATTTT	CASSISRGGHQPQHF	-	-	TRBV19	TRBJ1-5
TGTGCCAGCAGCAAGACTAGCGACGAGCAGTACTTC	CASSKTSDEQYF	-	TRBD2	TRBV7-8	TRBJ2-7
TGCGCCAGCAGCTTGGAAAGGACAGGGGTGGGCGAGCAGTACTTC	CASSLERTGVGEQYF	-	TRBD1	TRBV5-1	TRBJ2-7
TGCGCCAGCAGCTTGGGGACAGCTGGAAACACCATATATTTT	CASSLGTAGNTIYF	-	-	TRBV5-1	TRBJ1-3
TGTGCCACCGACGGACAGGGGGCGTCTAACTATGGCTACACCTTC	CATDGQGASNYGYTF	-	TRBD1	TRBV10-3	TRBJ1-2
TGTGCCAGCAGTTACGATGGGATCCTCAATGAGCAGTTCTTC	CASSYDGILNEQFF	-	-	TRBV6-5	TRBJ2-1
TGTGCCAGCAGCGTAGGGACTGCGTGGGACTACGAGCAGTACTTC	CASSVGTAWDYEQYF	-	-	TRBV9	TRBJ2-7
TGCAGCGCTCCGGGACAGGGGGCCCACGATACGCAGTATTTT	CSAPGQGAHDTQYF	once	TRBD1	TRBV29-1	TRBJ2-3
TGTGCCAGCAGCTTACGGGGACTAGCGGGCAATGAGCAGTTCTTC	CASSLRGLAGNEQFF	-	TRBD2	TRBV7-8	TRBJ2-1
TGTGCCAGCGGAAGCGGGACCCCTGGCGAGCAGTACTTC	CASGSGTPGEQYF	-	TRBD2	TRBV9	TRBJ2-7
TGTGCCAGCAGCCCTAGTTCGGGCAGGACGGGAAACACCATATATTTT	CASSPSSGRTGNTIYF	-	-	TRBV28	TRBJ1-3
TGCAGTGCTGGCGACTTCACGACCCAGTACTTC	CSAGDFTTQYF	-	-	TRBV20-1	TRBJ2-5